This TCR beta chain was sequenced during a study of regulatory T cells in long-lasting Graves disease. Across the whole study: Persistent Graves' disease denoted over 5 years of antithyroid drugs plus positive TSH receptor antibodies.

The sample's time point: persistent/refractory GD, antithyroid drugs over 5 years with positive TRAb. PBMCs provided the RNA from which the TCR library was made. This clonotype was found a few times. The antigen is undetermined. Notes on the study in general: Repertoires from persistent disease leaned toward TRBV28, TRBJ1-2 and TRBJ2-5.

CDR3 length: 15 amino acids. Germline V gives CDR1 SGHKS, CDR2 YYEKEE (reference sequence). The V end was cut by 2 bases, the J end by 2 bases, with 13 bases between. Through Arm-PCR of CDR3 regions and iRepertoire HTBI primers, TCR beta libraries were built. One entry per CDR3 protein results from TCRdb running MiXCR on the multiplex PCR reads. This table holds fewer than 550,000 distinct CDR3 sequences, approximately 21% found once. Sequenced here: peripheral blood mononuclear cells (PBMCs), sampled when the disease was refractory, from a patient treated with antithyroid drugs. The source is a female donor with Graves disease. This chain joins TRBV5-5 and TRBJ2-5; possible D gene TRBD1, 6 bases. CDR3 bases: TGTGCCAGCAGCTTCACACAGGGTAAACAAGAGACCCAGTACTTC. Its protein product is CASSFTQGKQETQYF.